The rows below give T cell receptor beta chains drawn from one sample of a study of chemoradiotherapy in HPV16-positive cancers. Libraries were prepared by immunoSEQ multiplex PCR; TCRdb keeps only in-frame clonotypes and omits some of them. Of some 1,000 clones in the sample, 80% to 90% were seen once. The sequencing here drew on tumor tissue, taken from a patient who underwent chemoradiotherapy. The receptor set was obtained from a human donor with HPV-associated anogenital cancer. Each CDR3 is given with its conserved first and last residue. A D gene is named only where the DNA matches it firmly. Clone sizes are given selectively: once, few, many, or a class where the clone is expanded.

once	TRBD1	TRBV7-7	TRBJ2-1	TGTGCTAGCAGCTTAGGGAGGACAGGGCCTAACAATGAGCAGTTCTTC	CASSLGRTGPNNEQFF
NA	TRBD2	TRBV6-1	TRBJ2-3	TGTGCCAGCACTGAACGGGGGGGGCTGGCCACAGATACGCAGTATTTT	CASTERGGLATDTQYF
few	NA	TRBV7-8	TRBJ1-2	TGTGCCAGCAGCCCAGCCGTTAACTATGGCTACACCTTC	CASSPAVNYGYTF
NA	NA	TRBV18	TRBJ1-4	TGTGCCAGCTCACTCGACAGAAAGGAAAAACTGTTTTTT	CASSLDRKEKLFF
NA	TRBD2	TRBV11-2	TRBJ2-2	TGTGCCAGCTCCCGACTAGCGGGAGGACCTGTCGGGGAGCTGTTTTTT	CASSRLAGGPVGELFF
NA	NA	TRBV30	TRBJ1-6	TGTGCCTGGGGGGGAAAGGGCCTCTATAATTCACCCCTCCACTTT	CAWGGKGLYNSPLHF
NA	NA	TRBV7-8	TRBJ2-7	TGTGCCAGCAGCTTAGTCGCAGGGGGAGGCTACGAGCAGTACTTC	CASSLVAGGGYEQYF
once	TRBD1	TRBV18	TRBJ1-2	TGTGCCAGCTCGGAGGGACAGCAGGTCTATGGCTACACCTTC	CASSEGQQVYGYTF
NA	NA	TRBV5-4	TRBJ2-4	TGTGCCAGCAGCTTGGCAGGAAATATAGCCAAAAACATTCAGTACTTC	CASSLAGNIAKNIQYF
once	TRBD2	TRBV12-5	TRBJ2-2	TGTGCTAGTGGTCCTAGCGGGGTGAACACCGGGGAGCTGTTTTTT	CASGPSGVNTGELFF
NA	NA	TRBV2	TRBJ2-5	TGTGCCAGCAGTGAAATGTCCCAGAGGACCCAGTACTTC	CASSEMSQRTQYF
NA	NA	TRBV7-2	TRBJ2-5	TGTGCCAGCAGCTTAGGACGACTAGAGACCCAGTACTTC	CASSLGRLETQYF
once	NA	TRBV9	TRBJ1-2	TGTGCCAGCAGCGTAGCTGAAAACACTAACTATGGCTACACCTTC	CASSVAENTNYGYTF
once	NA	TRBV5-6	TRBJ2-5	TGTGCCAGCAGCTCCGAGATACAAGAGACCCAGTACTTC	CASSSEIQETQYF
NA	TRBD2	TRBV7-9	TRBJ2-5	TGTGCCAGCAGCCCTAGCGGGAACCAAGAGACCCAGTACTTC	CASSPSGNQETQYF
NA	TRBD1	TRBV5-6	TRBJ1-2	TGTGCCAGCAACCGACAGGGGACAAACTATGGCTACACCTTC	CASNRQGTNYGYTF
NA	NA	TRBV15	TRBJ1-2	TGTGCCACCAGCAGAGAGGGGGGAGCCTTTGGCTACACCTTC	CATSREGGAFGYTF
NA	TRBD1	TRBV9	TRBJ1-2	TGTGCCAGCAGCGTCTCCGCAGGGGGCGACTATGGCTACACCTTC	CASSVSAGGDYGYTF
NA	NA	TRBV18	TRBJ1-2	TGTGCCAGCTCACCCGGGACTGTCGCGAGGGGCTACACCTTC	CASSPGTVARGYTF
NA	NA	TRBV6-1	TRBJ1-1	TGTGCCAGCAGTGGCGGACTATCCCCTGAAGCTTTCTTT	CASSGGLSPEAFF
NA	NA	TRBV27	TRBJ2-1	TGTGCCAGCAGACTCGGACGGTACAATGAGCAGTTCTTC	CASRLGRYNEQFF
NA	TRBD1	TRBV5-4	TRBJ1-5	TGTGCCAGCAGCTCGGGAGGGGGACAGGGGGCGGGGCAGCCCCAGCATTTT	CASSSGGGQGAGQPQHF
NA	NA	TRBV5-1	TRBJ2-5	TGCGCCAGCAGCTTGGGGACAGATCAAGAGACCCAGTACTTC	CASSLGTDQETQYF
NA	TRBD1	TRBV7-2	TRBJ1-6	TGTGCCAGCAGCCTGGGACAGAGTAATTCACCCCTCCACTTT	CASSLGQSNSPLHF
NA	TRBD2	TRBV5-4	TRBJ2-3	TGTGCCAGCAGCCCCCCGGGGGGGACTAGCGGGAGGGTGACAGATACGCAGTATTTT	CASSPPGGTSGRVTDTQYF
once	TRBD1	TRBV18	TRBJ1-6	TGTGCCAGCTCACCTAAGACAGGGATTAATTCACCCCTCCACTTT	CASSPKTGINSPLHF
once	NA	TRBV6-1	TRBJ2-3	TGTGCCAGCAGTGACGGGGTACAAACGCAGTATTTT	CASSDGVQTQYF
NA	TRBD1	TRBV19	TRBJ1-1	TGTGCCAGTATGGCAGGGGGCATGAACACTGAAGCTTTCTTT	CASMAGGMNTEAFF
NA	NA	TRBV6-1	TRBJ1-2	TGTGCCAGCAGCTCAGGGACTCGCTATGGCTACACCTTC	CASSSGTRYGYTF
NA	NA	TRBV27	TRBJ1-1	TGTGCCAGCAGCAAGGGGATGGCGAACACTGAAGCTTTCTTT	CASSKGMANTEAFF
few	NA	TRBV28	TRBJ1-1	TGTGCCAGCAGTCCTCTCCCCGGACAGAAGAACACTGAAGCTTTCTTT	CASSPLPGQKNTEAFF
NA	NA	TRBV5-1	TRBJ2-3	TGCGCCAGCAGAGGGGCGGGGAGCACAGATACGCAGTATTTT	CASRGAGSTDTQYF
NA	NA	TRBV4-3	TRBJ2-6	TGCGCCAGCAGCCACGCTCAGGGAACTGGGGCCAACGTCCTGACTTTC	CASSHAQGTGANVLTF
NA	NA	TRBV11-3	TRBJ2-2	TGTGCCAGCAGCGCAGAGGCGTTAGGGACCGGGGAGCTGTTTTTT	CASSAEALGTGELFF
NA	NA	TRBV19	TRBJ1-6	TGTGCCAGTAGTGACTTAGCCTATAATTCACCCCTCCACTTT	CASSDLAYNSPLHF
NA	TRBD2	TRBV4-3	TRBJ2-3	TGCGCCAGCAGCCAAGCGTGGGGGGGGTCAGATACGCAGTATTTT	CASSQAWGGSDTQYF
NA	NA	TRBV7-2	TRBJ2-7	TGTGCCAGCAGCTTAGCCCCAGGGTCCTACGAGCAGTACTTC	CASSLAPGSYEQYF
NA	NA	TRBV6-5	TRBJ1-6	TGTGCCAGCAGTTACTCGTGGCAGGGGAATTCACCCCTCCACTTT	CASSYSWQGNSPLHF
NA	NA	TRBV7-2	TRBJ2-5	TGTGCCAGCAGCTTAGCGGGGGCCGGGGAGACCCAGTACTTC	CASSLAGAGETQYF